This T cell receptor beta chain was profiled in a study of CD8 T cells in Susac syndrome. In its sample, this clonotype was seen once. Germline V gene data show CDR1 as KGHSH and CDR2 as LQKENI. With 2 bases removed from V and 5 bases from J, the gap between germline ends came to 15 bases. This CDR3 comprises 15 residues. Random hexamers served to reverse transcribe roughly 0.5 to 1 ug RNA. TCRdb fed the immunoSEQ multiplex PCR reads into MiXCR, producing one record per CDR3 protein. Here the sample spans more than 120,000 distinct CDR3 sequences, less than 95% being singletons. Sequenced sample: CD4+ T cells from PBMCs. The origin of this receptor is a human donor in good health. The chain combines TRBV18 with TRBJ1-1; TRBD1 might be the D (5 bases). The CDR3 loop reads CASSPDGTPRTEAFF. DNA of the CDR3: TGTGCCAGCTCACCAGACGGGACCCCGAGGACTGAAGCTTTCTTT.